The source of this TCR beta chain is a study of blood T cell repertoires in COVID-19. On the study more broadly: There were acute and convalescent COVID-19 samples, and they came from the United States, Italy and Spain.

Clones were read by immunoSEQ multiplex PCR, and TCRdb kept only the in-frame ones, dropping some. The sample has 250,000 to 350,000 clones, approximately 88% seen once; the top ten hold just under 7%. This clone was seen once. The V gene lost 4 bases and the J gene lost 5 bases, with 15 bases spanning the gap. From germline, CDR1 is SGDLS and CDR2 YYNGEE. This CDR3 is 15 amino acids long. Sequenced material: peripheral blood. The source of this sequence is a woman aged 30 to 39 who had recovered from COVID-19. The chain joins TRBV9 to TRBJ1-4; tentative D call: TRBD1 (5 bases). The chain's CDR3 is CASSHTPDRNEKLFF. In DNA form, the CDR3 reads TGTGCCAGCAGCCATACGCCCGACAGAAATGAAAAACTGTTTTTT.